The rows below give T cell receptor beta chains drawn from one sample of a study of T-cell memory formation after mild COVID-19. TCRdb re-called the 5' RACE reads with MiXCR, one entry per CDR3 protein. The sample holds around 200,000 distinct CDR3 sequences, about a fifth seen once. The sample was PBMCs or a T cell subset sorted from them (not recorded which). The source is an adult woman who had mild COVID-19 (a few samples of this study predate the infection). Cell type and time point are not known. Each CDR3 is given with its conserved first and last residue. Each record gives: CDR3 length, V gene, J gene, clone size, D gene, CDR3 protein, CDR3 DNA. A D gene is named only where the DNA matches it firmly. Rows give clone size only sometimes, using once, few, many, or a class for an expanded clone.

13	TRBV7-9	TRBJ2-7	once	TRBD1	CASISGQSYEQYF	TGTGCCAGCATCTCGGGACAGTCTTACGAGCAGTACTTC
16	TRBV24-1	TRBJ2-1	few	TRBD2	CATNSGRASSYNEQFF	TGTGCCACCAACAGCGGGAGAGCCAGCTCCTACAATGAGCAGTTCTTC
15	TRBV12-3/TRBV12-4	TRBJ2-5	few	NA	CASSLSQEREETQYF	TGTGCCAGCAGTTTAAGCCAGGAGCGGGAAGAGACCCAGTACTTC
16	TRBV7-9	TRBJ2-3	few	NA	CASSSFRAGPTDTQYF	TGTGCCAGCAGCTCCTTTCGGGCGGGGCCCACAGATACGCAGTATTTT
14	TRBV24-1	TRBJ2-3	NA	TRBD2	CATSWGGNTDTQYF	TGTGCCACCAGCTGGGGGGGGAACACAGATACGCAGTATTTT
16	TRBV27	TRBJ2-2	NA	NA	CASSLSAGANTGELFF	TGTGCCAGCAGTTTATCGGCAGGGGCGAACACCGGGGAGCTGTTTTTT
16	TRBV4-1	TRBJ2-3	NA	NA	CASSQDGGSTTDTQYF	TGCGCCAGCAGCCAAGATGGGGGGAGCACGACAGATACGCAGTATTTT
14	TRBV5-1	TRBJ1-2	NA	NA	CASSFRGSDVGYTF	TGCGCCAGCAGCTTCAGGGGTTCGGACGTCGGCTACACCTTC
16	TRBV7-9	TRBJ2-7	few	TRBD2	CASSRSSGRAPYEQYF	TGTGCCAGCAGCCGCTCTAGCGGGAGGGCCCCCTACGAGCAGTACTTC
14	TRBV15	TRBJ1-1	NA	TRBD1	CATSRDRGQAEAFF	TGTGCCACCAGCAGAGATAGGGGGCAAGCTGAAGCTTTCTTT
19	TRBV20-1	TRBJ1-3	few	NA	CSARMNGGVSGPTGNTIYF	TGCAGTGCTAGGATGAACGGGGGGGTTTCCGGACCCACTGGAAACACCATATATTTT
13	TRBV24-1	TRBJ1-1	NA	NA	CATSDYKDTEAFF	TGTGCCACCAGTGATTACAAGGACACTGAAGCTTTCTTT
15	TRBV5-1	TRBJ1-5	NA	NA	CASSLGPDNNQPQHF	TGCGCCAGCAGCTTGGGTCCGGACAACAATCAGCCCCAGCATTTT
16	TRBV2	TRBJ1-1	many	TRBD1	CASSETGTGLNTEAFF	TGTGCCAGCAGTGAAACCGGGACAGGGCTGAACACTGAAGCTTTCTTT
13	TRBV11-1	TRBJ1-1	NA	NA	CASSGDPNTEAFF	TGTGCCAGCAGTGGGGACCCGAACACTGAAGCTTTCTTT
14	TRBV12-3/TRBV12-4	TRBJ2-1	NA	NA	CASSSSVRVNEQFF	TGTGCCAGCAGTTCTAGCGTCAGGGTAAATGAGCAGTTCTTC
15	TRBV11-2	TRBJ2-1	NA	NA	CASSSGLESYNEQFF	TGTGCCAGCAGCTCGGGATTGGAGTCCTACAATGAGCAGTTCTTC
16	TRBV5-5	TRBJ2-7	NA	NA	CASSYGTQGVSYEQYF	TGTGCCAGCAGCTACGGAACCCAAGGGGTATCCTACGAGCAGTACTTC
16	TRBV7-6	TRBJ1-2	few	TRBD1	CASSLAGTGVHHGYTF	TGTGCCAGCAGCTTAGCCGGGACAGGGGTACACCATGGCTACACCTTC
12	TRBV20-1	TRBJ1-5	few	TRBD1	CSATQGAQPQHF	TGCAGTGCTACACAGGGGGCCCAGCCCCAGCATTTT
16	TRBV10-2	TRBJ2-1	few	TRBD2	CASSEWGTSGINEQFF	TGCGCCAGCAGTGAGTGGGGGACTAGCGGGATCAATGAGCAGTTCTTC
13	TRBV6-6	TRBJ1-1	many	NA	CASSEGQNTEAFF	TGTGCCAGCAGCGAGGGTCAGAACACTGAAGCTTTCTTT
13	TRBV29-1	TRBJ2-7	NA	NA	CSVEDTDNYEQYF	TGCAGCGTCGAAGATACGGACAACTACGAGCAGTACTTC
15	TRBV4-3	TRBJ2-7	NA	NA	CASSQDQGTLLEQYF	TGCGCCAGCAGCCAAGATCAAGGCACCCTTTTGGAGCAGTACTTC
12	TRBV29-1	TRBJ2-1	few	NA	CSVAGRRNEQFF	TGCAGCGTTGCAGGGAGACGGAATGAGCAGTTCTTC
15	TRBV5-1	TRBJ2-7	NA	NA	CASSLADRGAYEQYF	TGCGCCAGCAGCTTGGCCGACAGAGGAGCCTACGAGCAGTACTTC
12	TRBV20-1	TRBJ2-7	NA	NA	CSARMGGYEQYF	TGCAGTGCTCGAATGGGGGGCTACGAGCAGTACTTC
18	TRBV13	TRBJ2-1	NA	TRBD1	CASSPGTLGQSEYNEQFF	TGTGCCAGCAGCCCAGGTACACTGGGACAGAGCGAATACAATGAGCAGTTCTTC
12	TRBV5-6	TRBJ2-7	NA	NA	CASSHRVHEQYF	TGTGCCAGCAGCCACAGGGTCCACGAGCAGTACTTC
14	TRBV20-1	TRBJ2-1	NA	NA	CSANPAREWNEQFF	TGCAGTGCTAACCCCGCCAGGGAGTGGAATGAGCAGTTCTTC
15	TRBV7-6	TRBJ2-1	few	NA	CASSFSGTSGNEQFF	TGTGCCAGCAGCTTCAGTGGTACTAGTGGCAATGAGCAGTTCTTC
16	TRBV7-9	TRBJ2-2	NA	TRBD1	CASSSSKDRVFGELFF	TGTGCCAGCAGCTCGTCGAAGGACAGGGTTTTCGGGGAGCTTTTTTTT
15	TRBV5-1	TRBJ2-2	NA	NA	CASSADSDGHGELFF	TGCGCCAGCAGCGCGGACTCAGACGGGCACGGGGAGCTGTTTTTT
16	TRBV5-1	TRBJ2-7	NA	TRBD1	CASSLDLTGAFYEQYF	TGCGCCAGCAGCTTGGACCTGACAGGGGCGTTTTACGAGCAGTACTTC
13	TRBV19	TRBJ1-1	NA	NA	CASSMGGVTEAFF	TGTGCCAGTAGTATGGGCGGAGTAACTGAAGCTTTCTTT
18	TRBV7-8	TRBJ2-5	NA	TRBD2	CASSFPSDYSGSTETQYF	TGTGCCAGCAGCTTCCCCTCCGATTACAGCGGGAGTACTGAGACCCAGTACTTC
14	TRBV18	TRBJ2-7	NA	NA	CASSSGDFRLEQYF	TGTGCCAGCTCATCTGGGGACTTTAGGCTCGAGCAGTACTTC
16	TRBV2	TRBJ2-3	few	TRBD1	CASSGGQGASTDTQYF	TGTGCCAGCAGTGGGGGACAGGGGGCTAGCACAGATACGCAGTATTTT
16	TRBV4-3	TRBJ2-1	few	TRBD2	CASSHRAGSSYNEQFF	TGCGCCAGCAGCCATCGAGCGGGGAGCTCCTACAATGAGCAGTTCTTC
14	TRBV20-1	TRBJ2-1	few	NA	CSARDRRSYNEQFF	TGCAGTGCTAGAGATAGAAGGTCCTACAATGAGCAGTTCTTC
12	TRBV29-1	TRBJ2-3	NA	TRBD2	CSVGGSTDTQYF	TGCAGCGTGGGGGGGAGCACAGATACGCAGTATTTT
13	TRBV5-1	TRBJ2-7	many	NA	CASSLDTSYEQYF	TGCGCCAGCAGCTTGGACACAAGCTACGAGCAGTACTTC
16	TRBV15	TRBJ2-1	NA	NA	CATSSGRGGSGNEQFF	TGTGCCACCAGCAGCGGCCGGGGCGGGTCAGGTAATGAGCAGTTCTTC
19	TRBV6-5	TRBJ2-6	NA	NA	CASSYSQGGVGSGANVLTF	TGTGCCAGCAGTTACTCACAGGGTGGTGTCGGCTCTGGGGCCAACGTCCTGACTTTC
15	TRBV27	TRBJ2-1	few	TRBD2	CASSWEGSSYNEQFF	TGTGCCAGCAGTTGGGAGGGAAGCTCCTACAATGAGCAGTTCTTC
15	TRBV7-9	TRBJ2-1	NA	NA	CDSSLGGLLLNEQFF	TGTGACAGCAGCCTTGGGGGGCTCCTTCTCAATGAGCAGTTCTTC
17	TRBV9	TRBJ2-3	few	NA	CASSLFGGRPATDTQYF	TGTGCCAGCAGCCTATTCGGAGGCCGACCCGCCACAGATACGCAGTATTTT
12	TRBV5-6	TRBJ2-4	few	NA	CASSPVGSIQYF	TGTGCCAGCAGCCCGGTCGGGAGCATTCAGTACTTC
14	TRBV10-3	TRBJ2-2	few	NA	CAVQPGANTGELFF	TGTGCCGTCCAACCAGGGGCGAACACCGGGGAGCTGTTTTTT
13	TRBV19	TRBJ1-2	few	NA	CASSMAGASGYTF	TGTGCCAGTAGTATGGCAGGGGCGAGTGGCTACACCTTC